This T cell receptor beta chain was identified during a study of graft-versus-host responses after intestinal transplantation. This CDR3 has 14 amino acids. The V end lost 5 bases, the J end lost 8 bases, and 15 bases lay between the germline ends. The germline V gene has CDR1 MNHEY and CDR2 SVGAGI. Data came from immunoSEQ multiplex PCR; TCRdb stores just in-frame clones and leaves some out. The data show more than 95,000 clones, with roughly 87% seen just once and 0.9% held by the top ten. This clone occurred once. Its antigen is unidentified. The rearrangement links TRBV6-5 to TRBJ1-4; weak D call: TRBD1 (5 bases). This receptor was identified in a human donor who received an intestinal transplant. Material: unstimulated CD4+ T cells sorted from spleen or lymph node cells, obtained before intestinal transplant. CDR3 protein: CASSARGRVEKLFF. The CDR3 DNA sequence: TGTGCCAGCAGTGCTAGGGGCCGAGTAGAAAAACTGTTTTTT.